The following is a T cell receptor beta chain sequence with its context. Its antigen remains unknown. The data were obtained in a study of shared clonotypes between healthy human individuals. About the study: Each donor's CD8 memory used one plate, CD8 naive two, each CD4 subset three.

Trimming took 2 bases from V and 8 from J, leaving 9 bases between them. From germline, CDR1 is KGHSH and CDR2 LQKENI. CDR3 size: 13 residues. Deep-level assay runs were performed. The data were produced by immunoSEQ multiplex PCR, yet TCRdb's version contains in-frame clones alone and is incomplete. This table holds more than 2 million clones, 95% found once. Study-wide findings and caveats: Around 5.3% of naive CD4 clonotypes were shared across a handful of donors.

The chain has TRBV18 and TRBJ1-4; no definite D call. The sample taken for sequencing was naive CD4+ T cells sorted from blood. Subset: CD45RA+ positively selected. The receptor was isolated from a man in his late teens or twenties in good health. Here the CDR3 reads CASSPGLEEKLFF. CDR3 coding DNA: TGTGCCAGCTCACCAGGCTTGGAGGAAAAACTGTTTTTT.